This T cell receptor (beta chain) originates from a study of blood T cell repertoires in COVID-19. Study overall: Italy, Spain and the United States were the sources of the convalescent and acute COVID-19 samples.

Per the study methods: Cell counts per sample came from amplifying reference gene primers. Libraries were prepared by immunoSEQ multiplex PCR; TCRdb keeps only in-frame clonotypes and omits some of them. V and J calls and clone size are copied from that table; D and trimming were computed from the DNA. The sample lists over 200,000 clones, around nine tenths occurring once. The V gene's germline CDR1 is SGHNT and CDR2 YENEEA. The length of the CDR3 is 12 residues. Trimming shortened V by 4 bases and J by 2 bases, and 4 bases separated the two germline ends. This clone was detected a few times. The chain joins TRBV11-3 to TRBJ2-3; D gene uncertain. This clonotype originated in a man aged 35 to 55 who had recovered from COVID-19. Sequencing was done on a sample of peripheral blood. CDR3 sequence reads: CASSSNTDTQYF. CDR3 sequence (DNA): TGTGCCAGCAGCTCCAACACAGATACGCAGTATTTT. The full variable domain, completed using reference TRBV11-3 and TRBJ2-3, is EAGVVQSPRYKIIEKKQPVAFWCNPISGHNTLYWYLQNLGQGPELLIRYENEEAVDDSQLPKDRFSAERLKGVDSTLKIQPAELGDSAVYLCASSSNTDTQYFGPGTRLTVL.